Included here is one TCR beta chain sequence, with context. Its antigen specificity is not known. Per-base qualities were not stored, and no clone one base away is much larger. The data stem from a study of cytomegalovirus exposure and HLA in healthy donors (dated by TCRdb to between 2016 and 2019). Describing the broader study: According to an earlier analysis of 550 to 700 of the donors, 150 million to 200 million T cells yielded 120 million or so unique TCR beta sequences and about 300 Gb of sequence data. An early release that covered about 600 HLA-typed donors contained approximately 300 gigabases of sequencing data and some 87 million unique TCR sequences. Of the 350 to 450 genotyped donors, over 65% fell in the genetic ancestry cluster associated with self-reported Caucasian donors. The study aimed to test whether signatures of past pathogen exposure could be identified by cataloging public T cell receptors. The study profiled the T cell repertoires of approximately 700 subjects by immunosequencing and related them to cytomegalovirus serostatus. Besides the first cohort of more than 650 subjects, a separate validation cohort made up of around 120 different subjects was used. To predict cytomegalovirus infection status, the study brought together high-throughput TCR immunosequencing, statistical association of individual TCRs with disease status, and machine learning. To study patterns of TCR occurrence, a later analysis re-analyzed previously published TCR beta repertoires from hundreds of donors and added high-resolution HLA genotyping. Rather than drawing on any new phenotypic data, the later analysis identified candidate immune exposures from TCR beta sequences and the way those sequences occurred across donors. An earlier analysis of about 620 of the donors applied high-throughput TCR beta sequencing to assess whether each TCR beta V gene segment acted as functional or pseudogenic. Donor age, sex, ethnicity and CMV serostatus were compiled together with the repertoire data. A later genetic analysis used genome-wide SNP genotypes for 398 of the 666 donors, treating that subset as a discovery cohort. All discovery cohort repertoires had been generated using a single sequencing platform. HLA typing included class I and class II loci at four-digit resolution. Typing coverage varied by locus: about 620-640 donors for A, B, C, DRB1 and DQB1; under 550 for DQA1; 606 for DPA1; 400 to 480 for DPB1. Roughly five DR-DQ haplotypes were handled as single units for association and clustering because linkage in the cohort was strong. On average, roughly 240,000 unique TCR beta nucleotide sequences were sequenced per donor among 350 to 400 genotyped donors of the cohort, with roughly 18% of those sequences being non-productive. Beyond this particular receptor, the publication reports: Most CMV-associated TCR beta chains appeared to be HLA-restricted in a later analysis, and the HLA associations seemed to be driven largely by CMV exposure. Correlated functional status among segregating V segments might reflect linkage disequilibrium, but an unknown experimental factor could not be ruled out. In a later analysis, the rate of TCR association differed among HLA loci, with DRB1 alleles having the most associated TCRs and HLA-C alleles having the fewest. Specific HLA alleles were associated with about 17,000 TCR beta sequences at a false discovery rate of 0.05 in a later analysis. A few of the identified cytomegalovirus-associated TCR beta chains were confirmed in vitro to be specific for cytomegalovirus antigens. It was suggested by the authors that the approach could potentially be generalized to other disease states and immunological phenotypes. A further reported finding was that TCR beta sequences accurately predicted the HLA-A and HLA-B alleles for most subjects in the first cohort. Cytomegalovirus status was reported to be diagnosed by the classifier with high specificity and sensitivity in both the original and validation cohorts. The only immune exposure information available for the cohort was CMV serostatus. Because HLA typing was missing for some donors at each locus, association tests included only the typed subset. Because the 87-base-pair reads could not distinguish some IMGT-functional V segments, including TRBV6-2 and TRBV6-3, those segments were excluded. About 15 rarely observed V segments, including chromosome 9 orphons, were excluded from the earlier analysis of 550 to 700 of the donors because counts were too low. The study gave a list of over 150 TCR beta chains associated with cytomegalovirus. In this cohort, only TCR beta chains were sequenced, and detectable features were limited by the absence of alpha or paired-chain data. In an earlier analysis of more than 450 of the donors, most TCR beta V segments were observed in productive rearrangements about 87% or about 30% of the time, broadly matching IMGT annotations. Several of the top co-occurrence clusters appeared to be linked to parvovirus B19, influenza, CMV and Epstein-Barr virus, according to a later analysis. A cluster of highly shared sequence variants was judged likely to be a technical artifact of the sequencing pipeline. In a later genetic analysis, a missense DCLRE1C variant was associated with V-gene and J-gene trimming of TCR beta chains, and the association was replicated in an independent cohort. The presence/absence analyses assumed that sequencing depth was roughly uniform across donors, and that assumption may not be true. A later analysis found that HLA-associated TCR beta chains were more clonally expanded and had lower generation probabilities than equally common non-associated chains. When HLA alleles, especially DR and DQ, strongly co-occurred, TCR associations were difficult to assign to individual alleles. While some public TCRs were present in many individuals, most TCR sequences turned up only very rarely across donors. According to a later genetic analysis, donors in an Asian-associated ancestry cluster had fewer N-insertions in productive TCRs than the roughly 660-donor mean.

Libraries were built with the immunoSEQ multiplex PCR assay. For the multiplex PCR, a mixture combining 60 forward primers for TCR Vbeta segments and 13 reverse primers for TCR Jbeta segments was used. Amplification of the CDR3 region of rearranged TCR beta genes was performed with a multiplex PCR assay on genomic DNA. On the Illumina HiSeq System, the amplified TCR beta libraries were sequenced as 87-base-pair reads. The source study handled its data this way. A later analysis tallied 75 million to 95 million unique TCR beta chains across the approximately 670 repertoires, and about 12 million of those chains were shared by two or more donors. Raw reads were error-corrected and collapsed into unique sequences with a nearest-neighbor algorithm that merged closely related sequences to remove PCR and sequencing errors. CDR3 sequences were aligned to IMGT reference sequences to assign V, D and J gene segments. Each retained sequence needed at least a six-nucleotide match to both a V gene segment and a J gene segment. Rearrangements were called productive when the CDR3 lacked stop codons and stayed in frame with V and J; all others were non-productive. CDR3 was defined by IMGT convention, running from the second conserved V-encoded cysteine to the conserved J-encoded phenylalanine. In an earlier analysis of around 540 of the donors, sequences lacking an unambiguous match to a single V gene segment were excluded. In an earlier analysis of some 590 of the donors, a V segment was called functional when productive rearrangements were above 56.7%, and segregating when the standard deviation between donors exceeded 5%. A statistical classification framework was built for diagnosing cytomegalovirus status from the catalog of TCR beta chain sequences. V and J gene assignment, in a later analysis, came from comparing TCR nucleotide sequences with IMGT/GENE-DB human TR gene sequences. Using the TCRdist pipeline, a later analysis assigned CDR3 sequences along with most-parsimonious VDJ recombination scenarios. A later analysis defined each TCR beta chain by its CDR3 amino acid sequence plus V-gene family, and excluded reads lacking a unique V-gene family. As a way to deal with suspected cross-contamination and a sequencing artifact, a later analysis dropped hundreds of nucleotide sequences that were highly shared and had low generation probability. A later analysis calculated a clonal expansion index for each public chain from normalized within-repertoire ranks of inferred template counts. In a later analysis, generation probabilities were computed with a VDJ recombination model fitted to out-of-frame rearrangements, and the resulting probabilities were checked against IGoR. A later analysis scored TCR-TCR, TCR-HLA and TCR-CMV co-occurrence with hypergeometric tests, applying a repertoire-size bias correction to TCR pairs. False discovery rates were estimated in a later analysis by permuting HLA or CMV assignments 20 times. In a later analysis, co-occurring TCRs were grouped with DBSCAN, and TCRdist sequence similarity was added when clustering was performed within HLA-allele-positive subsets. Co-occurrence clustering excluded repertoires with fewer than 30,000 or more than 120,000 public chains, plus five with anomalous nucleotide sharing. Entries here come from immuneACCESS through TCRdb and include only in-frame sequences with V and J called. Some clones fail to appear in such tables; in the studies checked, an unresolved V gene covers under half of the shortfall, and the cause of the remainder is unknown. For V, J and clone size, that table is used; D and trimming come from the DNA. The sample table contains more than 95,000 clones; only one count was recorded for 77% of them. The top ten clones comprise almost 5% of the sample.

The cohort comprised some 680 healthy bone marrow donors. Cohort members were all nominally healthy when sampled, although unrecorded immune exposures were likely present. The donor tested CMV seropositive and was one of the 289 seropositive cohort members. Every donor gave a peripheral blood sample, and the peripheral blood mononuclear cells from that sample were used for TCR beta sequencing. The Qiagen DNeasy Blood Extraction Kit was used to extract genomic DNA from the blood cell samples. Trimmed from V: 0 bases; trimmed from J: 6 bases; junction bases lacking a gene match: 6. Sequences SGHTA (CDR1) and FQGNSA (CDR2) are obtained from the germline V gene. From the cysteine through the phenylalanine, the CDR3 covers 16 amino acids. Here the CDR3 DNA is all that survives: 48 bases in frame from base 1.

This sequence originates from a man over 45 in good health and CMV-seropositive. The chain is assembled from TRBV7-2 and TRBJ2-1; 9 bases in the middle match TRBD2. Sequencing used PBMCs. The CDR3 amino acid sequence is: CASSLASGGRVNEQFF. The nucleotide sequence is TGTGCCAGCAGCTTAGCGAGCGGCGGGAGGGTCAATGAGCAGTTCTTC. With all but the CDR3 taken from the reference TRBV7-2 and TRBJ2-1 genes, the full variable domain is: GAGVSQSPSNKVTEKGKDVELRCDPISGHTALYWYRQSLGQGLEFLIYFQGNSAPDKSGLPSDRFSAERTGGSVSTLTIQRTQQEDSAVYLCASSLASGGRVNEQFFGPGTRLTVL.